The T cell receptor (beta chain) under discussion was sequenced for a study of CD8+ T cells in alopecia areata. General study findings and limits: Affected scalp, especially in alopecia totalis/universalis, had a higher clonality than normal scalp did. Clarity of TCR sharing across patients fell short of that in mice, possibly HLA-related.

Between the trimmed V and J ends, which lost 5 bases and 4 bases, there was a span of 13 bases. The CDR3 covers 15 residues. CDR1 is SGDLS, CDR2 YYNGEE, per germline. Specimens obtained from alopecia areata patients comprised lesional scalp punch biopsies and peripheral blood. Sorted populations comprised CD4+ and CD8+ T cells obtained from PBMCs. Reverse transcription of extracted RNA yielded cDNA, which provided the sequencing template. Some clones are missing from TCRdb's copy, which holds only in-frame ones; the method was immunoSEQ multiplex PCR. The table lists hundreds of thousands of clones, less than 80% of them singletons. Note on this clone: Its cognate antigen is unknown.

The chain has TRBV9 and TRBJ1-6; TRBD1 is a possible D gene (6 bases). Sequencing was performed on CD4+ T cells sorted from blood, taken at week 0. This sequence was found in a human donor with alopecia areata. The CDR3 spells CASSPPGQYNSPLHF. The CDR3 DNA is TGTGCCAGCAGTCCTCCCGGACAGTATAATTCACCCCTCCACTTT.